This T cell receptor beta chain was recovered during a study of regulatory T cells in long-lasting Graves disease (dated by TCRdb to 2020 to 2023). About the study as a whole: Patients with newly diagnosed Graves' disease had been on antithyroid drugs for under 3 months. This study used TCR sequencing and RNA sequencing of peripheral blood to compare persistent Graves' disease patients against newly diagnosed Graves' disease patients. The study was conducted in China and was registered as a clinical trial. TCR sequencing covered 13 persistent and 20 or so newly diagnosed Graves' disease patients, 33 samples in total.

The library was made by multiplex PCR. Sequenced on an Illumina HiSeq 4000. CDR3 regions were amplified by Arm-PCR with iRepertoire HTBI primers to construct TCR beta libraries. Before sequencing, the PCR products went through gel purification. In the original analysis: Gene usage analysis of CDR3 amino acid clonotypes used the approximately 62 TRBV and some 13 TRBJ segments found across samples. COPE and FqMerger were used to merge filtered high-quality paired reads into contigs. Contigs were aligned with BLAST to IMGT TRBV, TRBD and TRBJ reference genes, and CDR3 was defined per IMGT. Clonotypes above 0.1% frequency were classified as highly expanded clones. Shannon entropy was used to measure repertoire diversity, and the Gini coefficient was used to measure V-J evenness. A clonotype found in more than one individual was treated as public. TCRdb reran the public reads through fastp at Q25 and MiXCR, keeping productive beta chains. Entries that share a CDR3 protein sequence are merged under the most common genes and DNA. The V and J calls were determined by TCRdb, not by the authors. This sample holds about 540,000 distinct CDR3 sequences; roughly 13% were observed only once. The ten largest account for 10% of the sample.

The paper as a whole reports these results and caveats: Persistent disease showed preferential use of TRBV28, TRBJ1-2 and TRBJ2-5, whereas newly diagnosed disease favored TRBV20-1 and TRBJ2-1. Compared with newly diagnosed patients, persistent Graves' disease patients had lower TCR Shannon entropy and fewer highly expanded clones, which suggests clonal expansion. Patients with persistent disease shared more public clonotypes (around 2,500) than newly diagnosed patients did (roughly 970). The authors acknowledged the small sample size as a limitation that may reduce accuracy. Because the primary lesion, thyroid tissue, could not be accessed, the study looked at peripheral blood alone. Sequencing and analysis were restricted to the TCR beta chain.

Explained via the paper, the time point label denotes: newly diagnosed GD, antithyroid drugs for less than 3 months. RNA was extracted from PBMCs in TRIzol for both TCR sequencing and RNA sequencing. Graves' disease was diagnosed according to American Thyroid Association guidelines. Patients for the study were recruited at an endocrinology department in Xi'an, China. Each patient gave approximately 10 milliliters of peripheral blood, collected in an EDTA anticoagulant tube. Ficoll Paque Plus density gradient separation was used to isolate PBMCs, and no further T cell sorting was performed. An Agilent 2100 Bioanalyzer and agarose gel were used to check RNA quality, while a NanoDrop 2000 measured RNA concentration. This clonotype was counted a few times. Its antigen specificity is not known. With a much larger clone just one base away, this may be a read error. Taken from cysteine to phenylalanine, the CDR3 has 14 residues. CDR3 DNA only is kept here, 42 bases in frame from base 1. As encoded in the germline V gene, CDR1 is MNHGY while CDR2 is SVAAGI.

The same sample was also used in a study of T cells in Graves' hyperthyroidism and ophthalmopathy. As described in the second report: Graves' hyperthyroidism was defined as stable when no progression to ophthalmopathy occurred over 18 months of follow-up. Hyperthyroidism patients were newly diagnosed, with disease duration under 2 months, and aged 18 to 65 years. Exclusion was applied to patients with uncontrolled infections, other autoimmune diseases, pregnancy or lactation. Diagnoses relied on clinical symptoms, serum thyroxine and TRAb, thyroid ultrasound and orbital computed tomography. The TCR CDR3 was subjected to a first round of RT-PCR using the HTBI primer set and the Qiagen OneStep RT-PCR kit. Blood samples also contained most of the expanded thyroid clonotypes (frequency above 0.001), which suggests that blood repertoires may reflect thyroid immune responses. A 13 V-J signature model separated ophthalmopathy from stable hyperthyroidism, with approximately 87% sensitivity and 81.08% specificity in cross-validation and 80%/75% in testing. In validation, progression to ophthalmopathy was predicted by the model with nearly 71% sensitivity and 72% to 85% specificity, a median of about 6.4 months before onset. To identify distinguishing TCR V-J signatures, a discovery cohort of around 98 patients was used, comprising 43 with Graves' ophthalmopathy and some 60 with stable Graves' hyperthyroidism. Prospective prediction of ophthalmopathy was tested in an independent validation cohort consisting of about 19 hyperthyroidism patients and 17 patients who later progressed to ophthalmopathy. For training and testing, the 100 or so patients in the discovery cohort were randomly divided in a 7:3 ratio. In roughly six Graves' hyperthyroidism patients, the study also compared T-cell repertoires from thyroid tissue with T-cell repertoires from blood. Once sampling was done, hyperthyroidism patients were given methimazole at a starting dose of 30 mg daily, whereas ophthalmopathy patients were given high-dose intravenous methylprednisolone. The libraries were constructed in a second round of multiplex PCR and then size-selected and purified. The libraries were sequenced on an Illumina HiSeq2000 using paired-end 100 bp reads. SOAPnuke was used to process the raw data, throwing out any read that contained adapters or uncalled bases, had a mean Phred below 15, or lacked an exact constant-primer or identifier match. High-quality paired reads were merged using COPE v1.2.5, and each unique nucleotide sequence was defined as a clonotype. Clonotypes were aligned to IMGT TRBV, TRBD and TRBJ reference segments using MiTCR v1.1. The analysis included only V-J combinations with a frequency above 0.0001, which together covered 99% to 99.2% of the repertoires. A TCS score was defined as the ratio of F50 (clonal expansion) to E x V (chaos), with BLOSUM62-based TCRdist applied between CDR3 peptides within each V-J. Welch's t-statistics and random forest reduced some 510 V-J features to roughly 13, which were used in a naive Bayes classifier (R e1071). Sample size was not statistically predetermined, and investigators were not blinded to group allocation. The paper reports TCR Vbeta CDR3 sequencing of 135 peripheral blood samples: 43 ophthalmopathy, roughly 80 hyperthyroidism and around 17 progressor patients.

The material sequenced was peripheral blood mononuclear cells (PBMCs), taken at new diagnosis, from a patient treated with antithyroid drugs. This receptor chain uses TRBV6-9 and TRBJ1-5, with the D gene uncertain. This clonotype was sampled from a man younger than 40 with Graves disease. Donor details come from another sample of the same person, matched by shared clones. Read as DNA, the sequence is TGTGCCAGCGGTTACTTGGAGGGCGGGGAGCCCCAGCATTTT. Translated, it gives CASGYLEGGEPQHF.